The 11 T cell receptor beta chains below were found in one sample sequenced in a study of blood T cell repertoires in COVID-19. Clones were sequenced by immunoSEQ multiplex PCR, and TCRdb holds only the in-frame ones, with some missing. The table shows some 98,000 clones, with approximately 80% occurring only once. The material sequenced was peripheral blood. Receptor source: a man between 65 and 80 years old with active or convalescent COVID-19.

This clone was seen a few times. This chain joins TRBV24-1 and TRBJ1-1; possibly TRBD1 for D (5 bases). V shed 7 bases and J shed 1 base, with 15 bases lying between them. CDR3 length: 15 amino acids. Germline V gene lookup returns CDR1 KGHDR and CDR2 SFDVKD. The CDR3 region has the DNA TGTGCCACCAGAGATCGGACAAACGGGAACACTGAAGCTTTCTTT. This encodes CATRDRTNGNTEAFF.

This chain connects TRBV24-1 to TRBJ2-3; D not certain. The CDR3 contains 16 residues. The V gene's germline CDR1 is KGHDR and CDR2 SFDVKD. Trimming removed 2 bases from V and 2 bases from J, with 13 bases in between. CDR3 protein: CATSDSHAQDTDTQYF. The DNA for the CDR3 is TGTGCCACCAGTGATTCGCATGCCCAGGACACAGATACGCAGTATTTT.

V is TRBV12-3 or TRBV12-4 and J is TRBJ2-6, with D unresolved. V lost 6 bases and J 6 bases, leaving 6 bases between the germline ends. The CDR3 contains 12 residues. The CDR3 spells CASSQAANVLTF. Here the CDR3 DNA reads TGTGCCAGCAGCCAGGCGGCCAACGTCCTGACTTTC.

This chain connects TRBV10-1 to TRBJ2-1; the match to TRBD1 covers 9 bases. This CDR3 is 16 amino acids long. CDR1 and CDR2 from the germline V gene are WNHNN and SYGVQD (reference sequence). The V gene end was trimmed by 4 bases and the J gene end by 4 bases; junction bases not matched to a gene: 8. The CDR3 here is CASSAPGQGAYNEQFF. CDR3 sequence (DNA): TGCGCCAGCAGTGCCCCGGGACAGGGAGCGTACAATGAGCAGTTCTTC.

The V call is TRBV27, the J call TRBJ1-5; D perhaps matches TRBD1 (5 bases). The CDR3 contains 14 residues. The V end lost 6 bases, the J end lost 5 bases, and 14 bases lay between the germline ends. Germline V CDR1 and CDR2: MNHEY, SMNVEV (reference sequence). The CDR3 DNA reads as TGTGCCAGCAGATCAGCAGGGTGGGATCAGCCCCAGCATTTT. It translates to CASRSAGWDQPQHF.

The chain has TRBV9 and TRBJ2-7, with D possibly matching TRBD1 (7 bases). The V gene's germline CDR1 is SGDLS and CDR2 YYNGEE. CDR3 size: 13 residues. V gave up 2 bases and J gave up 6 bases, with 12 bases separating them. CDR3 sequence (DNA): TGTGCCAGCAGCGTTAGGCGGGACAGCGAGCAGTACTTC. It encodes CASSVRRDSEQYF.

The CDR3 loop reads CATSDRQGSTDTQYF. CDR3 bases: TGTGCCACCAGTGACAGACAGGGAAGCACAGATACGCAGTATTTT. The chain has TRBV24-1 and TRBJ2-3, with TRBD1 identical over 7 bases. CDR3 size: 15 residues. Germline V gives CDR1 KGHDR, CDR2 SFDVKD. Losses at the gene ends were 4 bases for V and 0 bases for J; bases not matched to a gene: 3.

J is TRBJ1-6 and V is TRBV7-9; no clear D. Germline V lookup: CDR1 SEHNR, CDR2 FQNEAQ (reference sequence). Trimming removed 2 bases at V and 7 bases at J, with 9 bases between. This CDR3 spans 14 amino acids. CDR3: CASSLRGTNSPLHF. CDR3 nucleotide sequence: TGTGCCAGCAGCTTAAGAGGCACCAATTCACCCCTCCACTTT.

The chain combines TRBV2 with TRBJ1-2; no definite D call. CDR3 length: 15 residues. Germline CDR1 reads SNHLY; CDR2 reads FYNNEI. Trimming removed 6 bases at V and 3 bases at J, with 17 bases between. CDR3 sequence (DNA): TGTGCCAGCAGGGCCAATAACATGGAGCACTATGGCTACACCTTC. Its protein is CASRANNMEHYGYTF.

A few counts support this clone. The CDR3 here is CASSKAGGQETQYF. The CDR3 DNA reads TGTGCCAGCAGCAAAGCCGGGGGTCAAGAGACCCAGTACTTC. The chain combines TRBV6-6 with TRBJ2-5, with a possible D match to TRBD2 (6 bases). Germline CDR1 is MNHNY and CDR2 is SVGAGI (reference sequence). The CDR3 sequence is 14 residues long. With 6 bases removed from V and 2 bases from J, the gap between germline ends came to 13 bases.

This clone came up a few times. J is TRBJ1-6 and V is TRBV2; D possibly corresponds to TRBD1 (6 bases). The CDR3 totals 16 residues. CDR1 and CDR2 from the germline V gene are SNHLY and FYNNEI. V was clipped by 4 bases and J by 6 bases, with 16 bases between them. In DNA form, the CDR3 reads TGTGCCAGCAGTGCCGGACAGTCGCAGGGTAATTCACCCCTCCACTTT. Its protein is CASSAGQSQGNSPLHF.